The 10 T cell receptor beta chains given below trace back to one sample, sequenced in a study of cytotoxic CD8 clonotypes in ibrutinib-treated CLL. Assay: immunoSEQ multiplex PCR; the TCRdb copy retains only in-frame clones and omits some. The repertoire holds approximately 80,000 clones, just over 85% seen once, with about 5.6% in the top ten. Sequences were derived from PBMCs, sampled before ibrutinib treatment. These receptors came from a human donor with chronic lymphocytic leukemia.

This clone was counted a few times. The gene calls are TRBV7-9 and TRBJ2-7, with D perhaps matching TRBD1 (7 bases). V was cut by 1 base and J by 4 bases, with 17 bases left in between. CDR1 SEHNR and CDR2 FQNEAQ come from the germline V gene (reference sequence). The CDR3 consists of 16 residues. This CDR3 is CASSLGAGGRKYEQYF. The DNA of the CDR3 is TGTGCCAGCAGCTTAGGGGCAGGGGGGCGCAAATACGAGCAGTACTTC.

The CDR3 nucleotides are TGTGCCAGCAGTCCCGAAGGCAGGGGGGTCCTAGTAGACACTGAAGCTTTCTTT. Translated, it gives CASSPEGRGVLVDTEAFF. The J gene is TRBJ1-1, the V gene TRBV27; the match to TRBD1 covers 7 bases. This CDR3 comprises 18 residues. Germline V CDR1 and CDR2: MNHEY, SMNVEV (reference sequence). V lost 5 bases and J lost 3; bases outside the gene matches: 18.

This chain joins TRBV11-3 and TRBJ2-1; 9 bases are shared with TRBD1. With V trimmed by 5 bases and J by 6 bases, 8 bases remained unmatched. The germline V gene encodes CDR1 SGHNT and CDR2 YENEEA. The CDR3 sequence is 15 residues long. This chain's CDR3 is CASSVWGQGLNEQFF. DNA of the CDR3: TGTGCCAGCAGCGTTTGGGGACAGGGCCTCAATGAGCAGTTCTTC. The variable domain in full, with the rest retrieved from reference TRBV11-3 and TRBJ2-1, is EAGVVQSPRYKIIEKKQPVAFWCNPISGHNTLYWYLQNLGQGPELLIRYENEEAVDDSQLPKDRFSAERLKGVDSTLKIQPAELGDSAVYLCASSVWGQGLNEQFFGPGTRLTVL.

The rearrangement uses TRBV7-3 and TRBJ2-6; D remains ambiguous. The CDR3 covers 17 residues. Germline CDR1 and CDR2: SGHTA and FQGTGA. Trimming took off 3 bases at V and 0 bases at J, with 12 bases between the two ends. The chain's CDR3 is CASSLGHSGSGANVLTF. The CDR3 region has the DNA TGTGCCAGCAGCTTGGGTCACAGTGGCTCTGGGGCCAACGTCCTGACTTTC. The whole variable domain, filled in from reference TRBV7-3 and TRBJ2-6, reads GAGVSQTPSNKVTEKGKYVELRCDPISGHTALYWYRQSLGQGPEFLIYFQGTGAADDSGLPNDRFFAVRPEGSVSTLKIQRTERGDSAVYLCASSLGHSGSGANVLTFGAGSRLTVL.

The rearrangement links TRBV6-1 to TRBJ2-7; D call uncertain. Trimming took 7 bases from V and 2 from J, leaving 15 bases between them. The CDR3 covers 14 residues. Germline V gene lookup returns CDR1 MNHNS and CDR2 SASEGT. The CDR3 here is CASTFLGRAYEQYF. CDR3 nucleotide sequence: TGTGCCAGCACATTTCTAGGCCGAGCCTACGAGCAGTACTTC.

This clone was counted a single time. J is TRBJ1-5 and V is TRBV28; D is ambiguous. The CDR3 covers 17 residues. Trimming cost V 5 bases and J 3 bases, with 20 bases left between them. Germline-derived CDR1 and CDR2 are MDHEN and SYDVKM. CDR3 sequence: CASSPAGVQIYNQPQHF. CDR3 sequence (DNA): TGTGCCAGCAGTCCAGCCGGGGTACAGATCTACAATCAGCCCCAGCATTTT. The full variable domain, in which reference TRBV28 and TRBJ1-5 provide the parts outside the CDR3, is DVKVTQSSRYLVKRTGEKVFLECVQDMDHENMFWYRQDPGLGLRLIYFSYDVKMKEKGDIPEGYSVSREKKERFSLILESASTNQTSMYLCASSPAGVQIYNQPQHFGDGTRLSIL.

This clone appeared a few times. The chain uses TRBV11-2 and TRBJ2-2; either TRBD1 or TRBD2 may supply D (5 bases each). V shed 5 bases and J shed 4 bases, with 17 bases lying between them. Germline V gene data show CDR1 as SGHAT and CDR2 as FQNNGV. This CDR3 spans 16 amino acids. The CDR3 loop is CASSPFRDASTGELFF. The CDR3 DNA reads as TGTGCCAGCAGCCCCTTCCGGGACGCATCCACCGGGGAGCTGTTTTTT.

The rearrangement links TRBV5-6 to TRBJ2-7, with D tentatively TRBD1 or TRBD2 (5 bases each). Per germline, CDR1 SGHDT and CDR2 YYEEEE. This CDR3 is 15 amino acids long. V lost 4 bases to trimming and J lost 3 bases, with 17 bases between them. CDR3 loop: CASSRGRQPYYEQYF. As DNA, the CDR3 is TGTGCCAGCAGCCGGGGACGGCAGCCATACTACGAGCAGTACTTC.

The rearrangement joins TRBV30 to TRBJ1-4; D is possibly TRBD1 (5 bases). Germline V lookup: CDR1 GTSNPN, CDR2 SVGIG (reference sequence). This CDR3 spans 14 amino acids. Trimming pared 3 bases from V and 3 bases from J, leaving 11 bases between. The CDR3 DNA is TGTGCCTGGAGACAGGATCTAGCTAATGAAAAACTGTTTTTT. Amino acid sequence: CAWRQDLANEKLFF.

This chain uses TRBV5-1 with TRBJ1-3; D uncertain. Trimming stripped 0 bases from V and 0 bases from J, with 13 bases between. The germline V gene has CDR1 SGHRS and CDR2 YFSETQ. The CDR3 has 17 amino acids. The CDR3 here is CASSLVPAQASGNTIYF. The CDR3 DNA follows: TGCGCCAGCAGCTTGGTGCCGGCGCAAGCCTCTGGAAACACCATATATTTT.